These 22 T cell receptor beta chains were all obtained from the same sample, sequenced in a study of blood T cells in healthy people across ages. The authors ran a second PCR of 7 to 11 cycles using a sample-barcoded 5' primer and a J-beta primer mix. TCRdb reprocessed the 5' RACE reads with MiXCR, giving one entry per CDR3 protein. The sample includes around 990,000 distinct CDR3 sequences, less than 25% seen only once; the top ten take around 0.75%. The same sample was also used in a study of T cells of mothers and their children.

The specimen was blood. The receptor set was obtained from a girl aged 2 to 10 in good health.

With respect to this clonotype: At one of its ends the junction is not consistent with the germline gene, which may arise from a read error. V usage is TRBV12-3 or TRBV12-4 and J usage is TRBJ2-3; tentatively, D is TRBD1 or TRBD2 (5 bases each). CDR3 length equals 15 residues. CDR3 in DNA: TGTGCCAACAGTTTAAGGACTGGAGGCACAGGTACGCAGTATTTT. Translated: CANSLRTGGTGTQYF.

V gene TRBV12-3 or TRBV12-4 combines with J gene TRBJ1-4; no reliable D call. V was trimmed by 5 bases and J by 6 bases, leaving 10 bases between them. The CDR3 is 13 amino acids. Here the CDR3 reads CASSPDADEKLFF. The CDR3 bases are TGTGCCAGCAGTCCCGATGCTGATGAAAAACTGTTTTTT.

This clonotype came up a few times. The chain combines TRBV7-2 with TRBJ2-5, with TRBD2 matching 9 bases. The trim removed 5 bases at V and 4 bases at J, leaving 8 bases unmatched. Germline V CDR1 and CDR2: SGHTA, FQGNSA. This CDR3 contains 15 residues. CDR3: CASSVLAGSGETQYF. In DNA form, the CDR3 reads TGTGCCAGCAGCGTCCTAGCGGGATCAGGAGAGACCCAGTACTTC. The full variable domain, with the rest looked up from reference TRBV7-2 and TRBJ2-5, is GAGVSQSPSNKVTEKGKDVELRCDPISGHTALYWYRQSLGQGLEFLIYFQGNSAPDKSGLPSDRFSAERTGGSVSTLTIQRTQQEDSAVYLCASSVLAGSGETQYFGPGTRLLVL.

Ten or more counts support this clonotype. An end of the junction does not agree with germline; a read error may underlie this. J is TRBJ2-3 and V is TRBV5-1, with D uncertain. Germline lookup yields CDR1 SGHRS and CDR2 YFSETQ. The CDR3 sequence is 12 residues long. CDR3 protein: CASSLNTDTQYF. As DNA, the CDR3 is TGTGCCAGCAGCTTAAACACAGATACGCAGTATTTT.

Here the CDR3 reads CASYQGRHTEAFF. As DNA, the CDR3 is TGTGCCAGCTACCAAGGACGACACACTGAAGCTTTCTTT. The chain recombines TRBV6-2 or TRBV6-3 with TRBJ1-1; D not certain. This CDR3 comprises 13 residues. V lost 8 bases and J 3 bases, leaving 13 bases between the germline ends. CDR1 MNHEY and CDR2 SVGEGT come from the germline V gene.

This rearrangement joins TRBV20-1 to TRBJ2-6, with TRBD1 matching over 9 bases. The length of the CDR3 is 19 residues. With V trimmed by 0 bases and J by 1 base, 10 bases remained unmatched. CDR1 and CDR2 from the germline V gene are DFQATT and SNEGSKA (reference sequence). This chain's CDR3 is CSARDETGQGWSGANVLTF. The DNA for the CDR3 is TGCAGTGCTAGAGATGAAACGGGACAGGGCTGGTCTGGGGCCAACGTCCTGACTTTC.

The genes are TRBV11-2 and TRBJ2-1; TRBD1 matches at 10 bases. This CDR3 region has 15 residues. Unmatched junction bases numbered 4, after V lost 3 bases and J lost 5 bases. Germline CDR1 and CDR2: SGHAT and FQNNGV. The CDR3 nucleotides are TGTGCCAGCAGCTTGCAGGGACAGGGGAACAATGAGCAGTTCTTC. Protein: CASSLQGQGNNEQFF. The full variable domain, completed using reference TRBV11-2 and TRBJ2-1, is EAGVAQSPRYKIIEKRQSVAFWCNPISGHATLYWYQQILGQGPKLLIQFQNNGVVDDSQLPKDRFSAERLKGVDSTLKIQPAKLEDSAVYLCASSLQGQGNNEQFFGPGTRLTVL.

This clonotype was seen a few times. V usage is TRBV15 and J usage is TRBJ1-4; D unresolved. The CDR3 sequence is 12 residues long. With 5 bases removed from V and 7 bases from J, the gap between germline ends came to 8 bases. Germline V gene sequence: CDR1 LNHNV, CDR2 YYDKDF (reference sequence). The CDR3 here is CATSRSREKLFF. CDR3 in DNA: TGTGCCACCAGCCGCTCGCGTGAAAAACTGTTTTTT.

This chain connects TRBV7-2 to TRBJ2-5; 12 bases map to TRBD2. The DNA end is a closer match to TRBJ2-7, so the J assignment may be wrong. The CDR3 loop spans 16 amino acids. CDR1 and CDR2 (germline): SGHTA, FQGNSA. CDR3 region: CASSYPGTSGPNEQYF. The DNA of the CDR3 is TGTGCCAGCAGCTACCCAGGGACTAGCGGGCCGAACGAGCAGTACTTC.

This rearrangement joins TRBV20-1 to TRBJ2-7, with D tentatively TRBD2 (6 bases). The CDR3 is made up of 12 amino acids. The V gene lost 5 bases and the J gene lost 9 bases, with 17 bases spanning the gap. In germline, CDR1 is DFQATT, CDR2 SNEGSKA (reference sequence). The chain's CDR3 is CSARPTREGQYF. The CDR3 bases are TGCAGTGCTCGCCCCACGCGGGAAGGGCAGTACTTC.

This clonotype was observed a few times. For the CDR3, the DNA is TGCAGCGTTGAACTAGGCCTCACAGGGGCCGGGGAGCTGTTTTTT. It yields the protein CSVELGLTGAGELFF. The chain employs TRBV29-1 and TRBJ2-2; TRBD1 aligns across 7 bases. Looked up from germline, CDR1 is SQVTM and CDR2 is ANQGSEA. CDR3 length: 15 amino acids. Trimming cost V 2 bases and J 6 bases; bases outside gene matches: 9.

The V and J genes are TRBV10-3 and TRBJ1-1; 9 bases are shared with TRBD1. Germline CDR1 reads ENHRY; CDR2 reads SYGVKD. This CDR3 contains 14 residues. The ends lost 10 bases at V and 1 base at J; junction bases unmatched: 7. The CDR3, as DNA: TGTGCCACTTCCGGGACAGGGTCGAACACTGAAGCTTTCTTT. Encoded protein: CATSGTGSNTEAFF.

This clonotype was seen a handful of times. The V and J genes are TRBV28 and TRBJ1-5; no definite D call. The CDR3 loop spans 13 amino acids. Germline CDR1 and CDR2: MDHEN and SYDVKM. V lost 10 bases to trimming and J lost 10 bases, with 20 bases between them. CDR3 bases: TGTGCCACCTTAGGAGGTAATCAGCTCCCCCAGCATTTT. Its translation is CATLGGNQLPQHF.

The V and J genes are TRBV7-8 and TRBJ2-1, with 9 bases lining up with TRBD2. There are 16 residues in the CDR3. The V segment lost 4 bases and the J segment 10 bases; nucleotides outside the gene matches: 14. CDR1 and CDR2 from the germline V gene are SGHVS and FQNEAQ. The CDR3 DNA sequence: TGTGCCAGCAGCTGGTCCGGGACTAGCACCACCCGCGAGCAGTTCTTC. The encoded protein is CASSWSGTSTTREQFF.

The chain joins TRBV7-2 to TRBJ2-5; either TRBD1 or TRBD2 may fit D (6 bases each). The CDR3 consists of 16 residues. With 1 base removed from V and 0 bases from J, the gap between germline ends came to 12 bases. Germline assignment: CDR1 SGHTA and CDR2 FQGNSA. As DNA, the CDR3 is TGTGCCAGCAGCTTAGTGACGGGGGCGTACCAAGAGACCCAGTACTTC. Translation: CASSLVTGAYQETQYF. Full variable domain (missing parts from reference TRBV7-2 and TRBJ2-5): GAGVSQSPSNKVTEKGKDVELRCDPISGHTALYWYRQSLGQGLEFLIYFQGNSAPDKSGLPSDRFSAERTGGSVSTLTIQRTQQEDSAVYLCASSLVTGAYQETQYFGPGTRLLVL.

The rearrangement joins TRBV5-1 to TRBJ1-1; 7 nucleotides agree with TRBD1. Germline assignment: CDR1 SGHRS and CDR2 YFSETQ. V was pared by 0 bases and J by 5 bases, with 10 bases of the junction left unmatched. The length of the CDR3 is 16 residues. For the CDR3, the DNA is TGCGCCAGCAGCTTGGAGGGGGCAGGGGTTGGAACTGAAGCTTTCTTT. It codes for CASSLEGAGVGTEAFF.

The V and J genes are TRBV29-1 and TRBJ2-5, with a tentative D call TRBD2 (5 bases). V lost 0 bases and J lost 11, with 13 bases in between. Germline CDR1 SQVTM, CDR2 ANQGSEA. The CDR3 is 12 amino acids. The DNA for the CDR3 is TGCAGCGTTGAAGATCGACGGGAAGGGCAGTACTTC. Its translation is CSVEDRREGQYF. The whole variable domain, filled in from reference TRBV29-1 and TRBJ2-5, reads SAVISQKPSRDICQRGTSLTIQCQVDSQVTMMFWYRQQPGQSLTLIATANQGSEATYESGFVIDKFPISRPNLTFSTLTVSNMSPEDSSIYLCSVEDRREGQYFGPGTRLLVL.

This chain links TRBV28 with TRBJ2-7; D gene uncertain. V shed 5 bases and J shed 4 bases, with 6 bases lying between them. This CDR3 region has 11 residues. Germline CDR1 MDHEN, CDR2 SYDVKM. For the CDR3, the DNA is TGTGCCAGCAGTAGAATGTACGAGCAGTACTTC. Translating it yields CASSRMYEQYF.

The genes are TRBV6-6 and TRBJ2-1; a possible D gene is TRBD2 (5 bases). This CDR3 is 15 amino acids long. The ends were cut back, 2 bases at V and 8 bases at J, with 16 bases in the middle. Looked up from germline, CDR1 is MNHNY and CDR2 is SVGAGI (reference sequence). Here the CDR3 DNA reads TGTGCCAGCAGTTACGGGGAGTATATAGGCGATGAGCAGTTCTTC. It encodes CASSYGEYIGDEQFF.

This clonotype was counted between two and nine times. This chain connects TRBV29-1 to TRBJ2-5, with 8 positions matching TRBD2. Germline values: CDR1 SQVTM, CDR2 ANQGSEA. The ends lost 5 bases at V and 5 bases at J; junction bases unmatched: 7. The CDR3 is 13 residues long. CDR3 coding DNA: TGCAGCGTTCGGGAGGGTAATTTGGAGACCCAGTACTTC. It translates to CSVREGNLETQYF.

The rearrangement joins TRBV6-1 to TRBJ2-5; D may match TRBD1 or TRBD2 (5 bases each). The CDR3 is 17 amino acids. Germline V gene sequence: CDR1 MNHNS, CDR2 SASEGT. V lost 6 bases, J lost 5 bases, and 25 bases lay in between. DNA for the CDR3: TGTGCCAGCAGCCCATGGTTGGGGGAACTCGGTCAGGAGACCCAGTACTTC. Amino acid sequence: CASSPWLGELGQETQYF.

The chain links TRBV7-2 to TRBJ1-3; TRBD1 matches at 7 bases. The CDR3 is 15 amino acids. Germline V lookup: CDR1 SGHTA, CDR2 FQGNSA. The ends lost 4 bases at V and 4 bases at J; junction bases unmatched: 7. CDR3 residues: CASSSDRVAGNTIYF. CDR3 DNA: TGTGCCAGCAGCTCTGACAGGGTGGCGGGAAACACCATATATTTT.